This paragraph covers one TCR beta chain sequence. This specimen belongs to a study of TIL therapy for anti-PD-1-resistant metastatic lung cancer. Whole-study context: Half of patients were current or former smokers.

Time point in this sample: pre-treatment sample, taken before nivolumab and TIL therapy. Patients were adults with stage 4 NSCLC. The CDR3 is 16 residues long. Germline CDR1 SNHLY, CDR2 FYNNEI. V gave up 4 bases and J gave up 5 bases, with 17 bases separating them. This was the immunoSEQ v3 assay. Libraries were sequenced to 2 million to 2.5 million read pairs (survey) or roughly 5-6.5 million (deep). Clones were sequenced by immunoSEQ multiplex PCR, and TCRdb holds only the in-frame ones, with some missing. The sample holds about 47,000 clones, 65% to 90% seen once. The chain links TRBV2 to TRBJ1-4, with a weak D call TRBD1 (6 bases). The receptor's source is a person between 25 and 80 years old with non-small cell lung cancer. The specimen comprised blood, sampled at baseline. This CDR3 is CASSARGGAKNEKLFF. For the CDR3, the DNA is TGTGCCAGCAGTGCCCGGGGGGGGGCCAAGAATGAAAAACTGTTTTTT.